This T cell receptor beta chain comes out of a study of T cell clonality in common variable immunodeficiency. Study results and caveats: Fewer TCRbeta clones were shared among CVID subjects than controls. The cause of increased CVID clonality remains unclear without subpopulation sequencing. TCRbeta clonality was increased in CVID versus healthy controls.

Blood samples were heparinized, about 4.5 to 8 ml per donor. The germline gives CDR1 GTSNPN, CDR2 SVGIG (reference sequence). The CDR3 consists of 13 residues. As for this clone: The antigen remains undetermined. The read ends 3 residues before the CDR3 terminus; that terminus is restored from the germline J gene.

The method was immunoSEQ multiplex PCR; TCRdb's version includes in-frame clones alone and lacks a portion of them. The sample shows under 45,000 clones, none of them appearing just once. J is TRBJ2-4 and V is TRBV30; D perhaps matches TRBD1 (8 bases). The sequenced sample consisted of peripheral blood mononuclear cells. The origin of this receptor is a person between 18 and 75 years old in good health. Partial CDR3 DNA: TGTGCCTGGACACCGGACAGGGACTATGGT. Translating it yields CAWTPDRDYG. The full CDR3 is CAWTPDRDYGQYF.